These T cell receptor beta chains were read from a single sample in a study of blood T cell repertoires in COVID-19. Some clones are missing from TCRdb's copy, which holds only in-frame ones; the method was immunoSEQ multiplex PCR. The data show about 160,000 clones, 60% to 85% seen once. The sample was peripheral blood. The origin of the receptors is a man between 65 and 85 years old with acute or convalescent COVID-19. Each CDR3 is given with its conserved first and last residue. The D gene is left open where the match is weak. A row's size may be missing; if present it is once, few, many or a size class.

CDR3 DNA	CDR3 protein	J gene	clone size	V gene	D gene	CDR3 length
TGTGCCACCAGCAGAGGGGGACAGGGACGGGACTATGGCTACACCTTC	CATSRGGQGRDYGYTF	TRBJ1-2	.	TRBV15	TRBD1	16
TGTGCCAGCAGTGAGTGGCAGGGGGGAGGTGGCTACACCTTC	CASSEWQGGGGYTF	TRBJ1-2	.	TRBV6-1	TRBD1	14
TGTGCCAGTAGTACCCAGGGGAAGGAGGAAAAACTGTTTTTT	CASSTQGKEEKLFF	TRBJ1-4	few	TRBV19	.	14
TGTGCCAGCAGTCCCTGGACTAGTCCCCAGTTCTTC	CASSPWTSPQFF	TRBJ2-1	.	TRBV27	TRBD2	12
TGTGCCAGTAGATTCTCCGGGACAGATAATTCACCCCTCCACTTT	CASRFSGTDNSPLHF	TRBJ1-6	.	TRBV28	TRBD1	15
TGCGCCAGCAGCATGACTGGTCTCTACGAGCAGTACTTC	CASSMTGLYEQYF	TRBJ2-7	.	TRBV5-1	.	13
TGTGCCAGCAGGCTCTGGGGCCCTAATGAAAAACTGTTTTTT	CASRLWGPNEKLFF	TRBJ1-4	.	TRBV7-9	.	14
TGTGCCAGCAGTTCGAGGGGGCGCCGGACCGGGGAGCTGTTTTTT	CASSSRGRRTGELFF	TRBJ2-2	few	TRBV28	TRBD1	15
TGTGCCAGTAGTGTTGGACAGGTTCGACCCTACAATGAGCAGTTCTTC	CASSVGQVRPYNEQFF	TRBJ2-1	.	TRBV19	TRBD1	16
TGTGCCACCAGTAGACAGGGGAACACTGAAGCTTTCTTT	CATSRQGNTEAFF	TRBJ1-1	.	TRBV24-1	TRBD1	13
TGTGCCAGCAGTTATCGGCAGGGGACACTCAATTCACCCCTCCACTTT	CASSYRQGTLNSPLHF	TRBJ1-6	few	TRBV6-2/TRBV6-3	.	16
TGTGCCAGCAGCCAGTTCGAGGGATACGAGCAGTACTTC	CASSQFEGYEQYF	TRBJ2-7	.	TRBV3-1/TRBV3-2	.	13
TGTGCCAGCAGCTTAAGGGGGCGCGATGACTATGGCTACACCTTC	CASSLRGRDDYGYTF	TRBJ1-2	.	TRBV7-8	TRBD1	15
TGTGCCAGCTCACCACCGGGACAGGGGGCCGTGATGGAAAAACTGTTTTTT	CASSPPGQGAVMEKLFF	TRBJ1-4	.	TRBV18	TRBD1	17
TGTGCCAGCAGCTTGTATTCCGGGACAGGGGTCGGTCGAGCTTTCTTT	CASSLYSGTGVGRAFF	TRBJ1-1	.	TRBV5-6	TRBD1	16
TGTGCCAGCAGTTTAGCAGGGGGCTTTGGCTACACCTTC	CASSLAGGFGYTF	TRBJ1-2	once	TRBV27	TRBD1	13
TGTGCCAGCAGCTCTTTGGGGCCCCGTGTAGATACGCAGTATTTT	CASSSLGPRVDTQYF	TRBJ2-3	few	TRBV11-2	.	15
TGCGCCAGCCGAACACCGGGACTAGCGGGGGGCGGACAAGAGACCCAGTACTTC	CASRTPGLAGGGQETQYF	TRBJ2-5	.	TRBV5-1	TRBD2	18
TGTGCCAGCAGTGAATCGAGCGGTAACTATGGCTACACCTTC	CASSESSGNYGYTF	TRBJ1-2	once	TRBV2	.	14
TGTGCCAGCAGCTCGAGACAGGGGGGTTCCATGAACACTGAAGCTTTCTTT	CASSSRQGGSMNTEAFF	TRBJ1-1	few	TRBV7-9	TRBD1	17
TGCGCCAGCAGCCAAAGTAGCGTGGGAGCCACAGATACGCAGTATTTT	CASSQSSVGATDTQYF	TRBJ2-3	.	TRBV4-1	.	16
TGTGCCAGTAGTATCCCGGGGGGACAGGGATACCAGCCCCAGCATTTT	CASSIPGGQGYQPQHF	TRBJ1-5	.	TRBV19	TRBD1	16
TGTGCCACCAGACAGGGTACGAACACTGAAGCTTTCTTT	CATRQGTNTEAFF	TRBJ1-1	.	TRBV6-5	TRBD1	13
TGTGCCAGCAGGAGCAACGTTGGGAGCAACACTGAAGCTTTCTTT	CASRSNVGSNTEAFF	TRBJ1-1	.	TRBV7-9	.	15
TGTGCCAGCAGCTTCCGACTAGCGGGGAGCACAGATACGCAGTATTTT	CASSFRLAGSTDTQYF	TRBJ2-3	.	TRBV5-4	TRBD2	16
TGTGCCATCAGTGTCGGACAGGGGGGTGTTGGGACCGGGGAGCTGTTTTTT	CAISVGQGGVGTGELFF	TRBJ2-2	.	TRBV10-3	TRBD1	17
TGTGCCAGCAAAACAGGGGGCGGGTATGGCTACACCTTC	CASKTGGGYGYTF	TRBJ1-2	.	TRBV27	TRBD1	13